This T cell receptor (beta chain) derives from a study of T cell responses to AZD1222 COVID-19 vaccine. As for the study in general: The analysis combined second doses at about 4 or about 12 weeks.

Profiling relied on immunoSEQ multiplex PCR, and the TCRdb table lists in-frame clones only, not all of them. The repertoire includes more than 150,000 clones, less than 95% of them detected once, and approximately 4.8% sits in the top ten. Germline CDR1 is SGHTA and CDR2 is FQGTGA. There are 14 residues in the CDR3. After removal of 4 bases from V and 7 bases from J, the junction contained 7 bases not matched to a gene. V and J are TRBV7-3 and TRBJ2-5; 9 nucleotides line up with TRBD1. This material consisted of peripheral blood, taken on day 0 of AZD1222 vaccination. This receptor was obtained from an adult in good health. CDR3 in DNA: TGTGCCAGCAGCTCCTCGGACAGGGGAGGGACCCAGTACTTC. This codes for CASSSSDRGGTQYF.